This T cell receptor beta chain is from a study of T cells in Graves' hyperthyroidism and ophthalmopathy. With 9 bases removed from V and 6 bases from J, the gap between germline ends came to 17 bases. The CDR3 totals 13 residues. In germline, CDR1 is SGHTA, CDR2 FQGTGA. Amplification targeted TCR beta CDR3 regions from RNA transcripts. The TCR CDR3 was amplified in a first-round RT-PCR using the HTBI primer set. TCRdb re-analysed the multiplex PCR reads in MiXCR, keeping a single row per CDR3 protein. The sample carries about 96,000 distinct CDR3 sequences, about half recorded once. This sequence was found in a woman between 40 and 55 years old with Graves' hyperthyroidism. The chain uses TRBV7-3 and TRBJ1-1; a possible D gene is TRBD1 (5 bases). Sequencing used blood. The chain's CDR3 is CASNMQGPSEAFF. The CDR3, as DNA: TGTGCCAGTAACATGCAGGGACCCTCTGAAGCTTTCTTT. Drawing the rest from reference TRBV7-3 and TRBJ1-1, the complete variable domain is GAGVSQTPSNKVTEKGKYVELRCDPISGHTALYWYRQSLGQGPEFLIYFQGTGAADDSGLPNDRFFAVRPEGSVSTLKIQRTERGDSAVYLCASNMQGPSEAFFGQGTRLTVV.